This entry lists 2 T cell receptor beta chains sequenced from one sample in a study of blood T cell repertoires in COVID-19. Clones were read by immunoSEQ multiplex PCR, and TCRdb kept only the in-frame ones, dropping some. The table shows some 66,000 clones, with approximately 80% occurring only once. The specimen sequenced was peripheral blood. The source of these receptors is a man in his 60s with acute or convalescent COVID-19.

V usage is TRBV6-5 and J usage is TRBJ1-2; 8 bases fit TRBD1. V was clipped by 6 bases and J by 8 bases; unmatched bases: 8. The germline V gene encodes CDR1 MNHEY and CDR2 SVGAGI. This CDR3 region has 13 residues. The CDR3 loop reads CASSLDRGGGYTF. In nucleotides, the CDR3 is TGTGCCAGCAGCTTAGACAGGGGAGGGGGCTACACCTTC.

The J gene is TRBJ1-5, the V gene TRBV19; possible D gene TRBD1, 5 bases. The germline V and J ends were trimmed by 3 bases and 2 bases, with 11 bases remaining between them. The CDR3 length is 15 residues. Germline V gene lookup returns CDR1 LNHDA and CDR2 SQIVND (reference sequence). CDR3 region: CASSMGGAGNQPQHF. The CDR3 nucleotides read TGTGCCAGTAGTATGGGAGGGGCCGGCAATCAGCCCCAGCATTTT.